The text below deals with one T cell receptor beta chain. In the original processing: Amplification of reference gene primers was used by the study to estimate nucleated cell counts. Sequencing was performed with immunoSEQ multiplex PCR; in TCRdb, only in-frame clones are kept and a portion is missing. The V and J calls and clone size are taken from that table; D and trimming were inferred from the DNA. The sample consists of some 200,000 clones, roughly nine tenths of them appearing once. These data originate in a study of blood T cell repertoires in COVID-19. Study details: The United States, Italy and Spain provided the acute and convalescent COVID-19 samples. In each case, the material was cDNA or gDNA derived from T cells, B-cell-depleted T cells, or PBMCs.

V lost 0 bases, J lost 11 bases, and 10 bases lay in between. Germline V gene data show CDR1 as PRHDT and CDR2 as FYEKMQ (reference sequence). The CDR3 extends over 12 amino acids. Sample: peripheral blood. The clonotype was recovered from a woman in her 50s with acute or convalescent COVID-19. J is TRBJ1-2 and V is TRBV13, with no clear D. CDR3 protein: CASSLGLLAYTF. CDR3 bases: TGTGCCAGCAGCTTAGGCCTGTTAGCATACACCTTC.